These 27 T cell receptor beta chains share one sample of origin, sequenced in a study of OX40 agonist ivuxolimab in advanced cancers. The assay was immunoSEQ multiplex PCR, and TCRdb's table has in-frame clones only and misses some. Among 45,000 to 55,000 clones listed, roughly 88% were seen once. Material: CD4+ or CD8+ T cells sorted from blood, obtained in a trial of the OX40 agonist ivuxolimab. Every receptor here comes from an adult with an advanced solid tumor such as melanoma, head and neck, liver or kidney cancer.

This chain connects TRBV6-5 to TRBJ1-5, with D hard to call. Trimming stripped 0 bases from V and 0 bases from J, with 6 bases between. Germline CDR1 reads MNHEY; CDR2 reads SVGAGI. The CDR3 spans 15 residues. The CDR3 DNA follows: TGTGCCAGCAGTTACTCGTCGGGTAGCAATCAGCCCCAGCATTTT. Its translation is CASSYSSGSNQPQHF.

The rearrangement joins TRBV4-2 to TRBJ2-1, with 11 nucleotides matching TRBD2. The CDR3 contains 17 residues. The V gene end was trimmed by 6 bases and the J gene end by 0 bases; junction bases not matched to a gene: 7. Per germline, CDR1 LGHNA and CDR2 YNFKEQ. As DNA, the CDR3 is TGTGCCAGCAGACCGGGACTAGCGGATGACTCCTACAATGAGCAGTTCTTC. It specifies CASRPGLADDSYNEQFF.

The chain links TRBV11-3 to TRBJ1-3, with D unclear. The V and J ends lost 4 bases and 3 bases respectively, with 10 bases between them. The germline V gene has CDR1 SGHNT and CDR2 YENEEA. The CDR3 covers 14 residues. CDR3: CASSSTTVGNTIYF. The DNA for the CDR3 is TGTGCCAGCAGCTCCACCACGGTTGGAAACACCATATATTTT.

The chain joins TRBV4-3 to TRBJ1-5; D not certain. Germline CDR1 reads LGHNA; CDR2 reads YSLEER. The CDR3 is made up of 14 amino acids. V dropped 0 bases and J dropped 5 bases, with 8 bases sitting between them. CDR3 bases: TGCGCCAGCAGCCAAGATTTGATAGATCAGCCCCAGCATTTT. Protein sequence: CASSQDLIDQPQHF.

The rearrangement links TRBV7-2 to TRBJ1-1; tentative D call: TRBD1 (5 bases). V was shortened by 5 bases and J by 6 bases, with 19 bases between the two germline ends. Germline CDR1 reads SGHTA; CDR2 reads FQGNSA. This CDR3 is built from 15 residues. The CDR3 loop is CASSRQGDLAPEAFF. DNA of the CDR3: TGTGCCAGCAGCCGGCAGGGCGACCTAGCGCCTGAAGCTTTCTTT.

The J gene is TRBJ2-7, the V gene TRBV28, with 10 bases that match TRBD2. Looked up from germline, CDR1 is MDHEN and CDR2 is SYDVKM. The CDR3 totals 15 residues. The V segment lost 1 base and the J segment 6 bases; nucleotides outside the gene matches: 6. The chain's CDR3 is CASSLFSGRSGEQYF. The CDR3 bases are TGTGCCAGCAGTTTATTTAGCGGGAGGTCTGGCGAGCAGTACTTC.

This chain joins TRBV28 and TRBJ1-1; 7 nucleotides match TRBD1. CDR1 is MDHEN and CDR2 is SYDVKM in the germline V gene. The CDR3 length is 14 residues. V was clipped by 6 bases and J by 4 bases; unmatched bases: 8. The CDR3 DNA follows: TGTGCCAGCAGAGCGACAGGGATGGGCACTGAAGCTTTCTTT. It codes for CASRATGMGTEAFF.

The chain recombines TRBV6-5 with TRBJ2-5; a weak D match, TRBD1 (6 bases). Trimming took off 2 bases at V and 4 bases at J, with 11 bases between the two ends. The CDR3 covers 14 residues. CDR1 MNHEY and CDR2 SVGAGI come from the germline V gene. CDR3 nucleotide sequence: TGTGCCAGCAGTTACCAAACAGGGATAGAGACCCAGTACTTC. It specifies CASSYQTGIETQYF.

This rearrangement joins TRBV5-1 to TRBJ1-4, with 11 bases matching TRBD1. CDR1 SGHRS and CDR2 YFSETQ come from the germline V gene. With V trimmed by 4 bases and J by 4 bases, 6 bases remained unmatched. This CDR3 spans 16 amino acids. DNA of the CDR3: TGCGCCAGCAGCGGGACAGGGGGACCGAGTAATGAAAAACTGTTTTTT. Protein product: CASSGTGGPSNEKLFF.

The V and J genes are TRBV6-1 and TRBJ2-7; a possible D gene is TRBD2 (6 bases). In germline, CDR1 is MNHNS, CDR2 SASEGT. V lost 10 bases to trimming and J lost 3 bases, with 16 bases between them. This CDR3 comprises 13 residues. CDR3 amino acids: CATKWGDRYEQYF. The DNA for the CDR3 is TGTGCCACGAAATGGGGGGACCGCTACGAGCAGTACTTC.

The CDR3 sequence is CASSLPGAYNEQFF. The DNA for the CDR3 is TGCGCCAGCAGCTTGCCAGGGGCTTACAATGAGCAGTTCTTC. V and J are TRBV5-1 and TRBJ2-1, with D possibly being TRBD1 (6 bases). Germline CDR1 and CDR2: SGHRS and YFSETQ. Trimming removed 1 base from V and 4 bases from J, with 9 bases in between. The CDR3 length is 14 residues.

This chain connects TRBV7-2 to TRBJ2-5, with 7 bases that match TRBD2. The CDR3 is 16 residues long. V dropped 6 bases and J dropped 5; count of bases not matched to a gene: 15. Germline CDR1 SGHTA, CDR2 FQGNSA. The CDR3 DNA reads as TGTGCCAGCAGTTTAAAGCGGACTAGAGAAGGGGAGACCCAGTACTTC. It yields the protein CASSLKRTREGETQYF. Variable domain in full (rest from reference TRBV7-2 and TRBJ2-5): GAGVSQSPSNKVTEKGKDVELRCDPISGHTALYWYRQSLGQGLEFLIYFQGNSAPDKSGLPSDRFSAERTGGSVSTLTIQRTQQEDSAVYLCASSLKRTREGETQYFGPGTRLLVL.

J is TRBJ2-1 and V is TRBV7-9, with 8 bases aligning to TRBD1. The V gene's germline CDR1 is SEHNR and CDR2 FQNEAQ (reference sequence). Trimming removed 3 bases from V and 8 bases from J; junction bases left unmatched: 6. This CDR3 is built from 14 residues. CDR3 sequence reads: CASSFQGAGDEQFF. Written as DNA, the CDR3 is TGTGCCAGCAGCTTTCAGGGGGCCGGAGATGAGCAGTTCTTC.

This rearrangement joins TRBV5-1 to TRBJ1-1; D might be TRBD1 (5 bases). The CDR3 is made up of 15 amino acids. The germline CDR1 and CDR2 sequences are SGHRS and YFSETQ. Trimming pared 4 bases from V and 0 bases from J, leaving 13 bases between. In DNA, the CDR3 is TGCGCCAGCAGCCCAAACAGGAACATGAACACTGAAGCTTTCTTT. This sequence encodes CASSPNRNMNTEAFF.

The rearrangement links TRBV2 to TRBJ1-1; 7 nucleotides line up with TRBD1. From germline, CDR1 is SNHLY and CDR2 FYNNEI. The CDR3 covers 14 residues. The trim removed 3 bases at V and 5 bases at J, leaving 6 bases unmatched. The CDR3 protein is CASSDEAGGTEAFF. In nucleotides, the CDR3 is TGTGCCAGCAGTGACGAGGCAGGGGGTACTGAAGCTTTCTTT.

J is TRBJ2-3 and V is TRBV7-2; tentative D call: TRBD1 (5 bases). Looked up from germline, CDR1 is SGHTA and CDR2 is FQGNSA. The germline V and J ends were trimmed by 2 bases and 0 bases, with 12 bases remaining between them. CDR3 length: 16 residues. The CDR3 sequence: CASSLNGQGSTDTQYF. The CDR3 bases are TGTGCCAGCAGCTTAAATGGGCAGGGAAGCACAGATACGCAGTATTTT.

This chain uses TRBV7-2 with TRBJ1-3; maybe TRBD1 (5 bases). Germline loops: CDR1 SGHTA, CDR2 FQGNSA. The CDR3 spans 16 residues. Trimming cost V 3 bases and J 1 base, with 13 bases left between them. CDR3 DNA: TGTGCCAGCAGCTTTCCCGCAGGGAGGTCTGGAAACACCATATATTTT. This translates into CASSFPAGRSGNTIYF.

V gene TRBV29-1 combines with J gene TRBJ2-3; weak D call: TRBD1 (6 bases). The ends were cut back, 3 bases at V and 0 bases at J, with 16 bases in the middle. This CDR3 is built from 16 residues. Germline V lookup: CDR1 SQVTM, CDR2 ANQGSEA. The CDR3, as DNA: TGCAGCGTTGATGGTTTGGGGGCTTCTAGCACAGATACGCAGTATTTT. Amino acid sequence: CSVDGLGASSTDTQYF.

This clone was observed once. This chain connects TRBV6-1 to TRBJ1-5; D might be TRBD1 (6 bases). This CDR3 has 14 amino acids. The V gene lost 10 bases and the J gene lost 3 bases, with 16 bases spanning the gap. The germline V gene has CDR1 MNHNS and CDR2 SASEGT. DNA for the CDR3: TGTGCCACCCTCCGAGACAGGAACAATCAGCCCCAGCATTTT. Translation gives CATLRDRNNQPQHF.

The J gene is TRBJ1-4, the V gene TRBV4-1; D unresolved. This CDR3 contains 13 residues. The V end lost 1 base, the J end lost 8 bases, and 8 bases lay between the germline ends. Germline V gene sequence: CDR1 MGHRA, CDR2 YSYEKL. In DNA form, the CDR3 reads TGCGCCAGCAGCCAAGTGAGGAGCGAAAAACTGTTTTTT. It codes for CASSQVRSEKLFF.

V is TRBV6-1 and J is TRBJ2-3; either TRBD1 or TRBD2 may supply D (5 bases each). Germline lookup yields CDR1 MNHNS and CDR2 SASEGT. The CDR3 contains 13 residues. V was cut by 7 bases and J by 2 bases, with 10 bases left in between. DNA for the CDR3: TGTGCCAGCAAATGGGACCCCACAGATACGCAGTATTTT. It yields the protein CASKWDPTDTQYF.

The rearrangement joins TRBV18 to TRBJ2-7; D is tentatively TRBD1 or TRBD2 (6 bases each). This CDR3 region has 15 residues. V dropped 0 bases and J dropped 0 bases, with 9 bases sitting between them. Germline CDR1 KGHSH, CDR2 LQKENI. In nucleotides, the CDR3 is TGTGCCAGCTCACCACCCGGAGGGGGCTCCTACGAGCAGTACTTC. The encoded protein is CASSPPGGGSYEQYF. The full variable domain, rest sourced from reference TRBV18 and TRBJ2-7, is NAGVMQNPRHLVRRRGQEARLRCSPMKGHSHVYWYRQLPEEGLKFMVYLQKENIIDESGMPKERFSAEFPKEGPSILRIQQVVRGDSAAYFCASSPPGGGSYEQYFGPGTRLTVT.

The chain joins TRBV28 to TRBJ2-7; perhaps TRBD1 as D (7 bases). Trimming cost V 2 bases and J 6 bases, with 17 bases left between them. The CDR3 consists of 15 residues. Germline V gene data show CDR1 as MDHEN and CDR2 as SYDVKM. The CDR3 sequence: CASSLGGTARREQYF. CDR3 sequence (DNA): TGTGCCAGCAGTTTAGGGGGGACAGCGAGGCGCGAGCAGTACTTC.

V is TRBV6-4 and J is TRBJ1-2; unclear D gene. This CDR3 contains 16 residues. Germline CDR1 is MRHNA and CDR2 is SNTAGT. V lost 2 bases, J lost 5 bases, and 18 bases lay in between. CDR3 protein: CASSDGVEGNRYGYTF. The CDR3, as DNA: TGTGCCAGCAGTGACGGGGTAGAGGGAAACCGATATGGCTACACCTTC.

This CDR3 is CASSPRQGNYGYTF. CDR3 nucleotides: TGTGCCAGCAGCCCGAGACAGGGGAACTATGGCTACACCTTC. This chain connects TRBV7-2 to TRBJ1-2; TRBD1 aligns across 8 bases. This CDR3 region has 14 residues. Germline assignment: CDR1 SGHTA and CDR2 FQGNSA. J gave up 2 bases and V 5 bases, and 4 bases lay outside the gene matches. The entire variable domain, with the rest obtained from reference TRBV7-2 and TRBJ1-2, is as follows: GAGVSQSPSNKVTEKGKDVELRCDPISGHTALYWYRQSLGQGLEFLIYFQGNSAPDKSGLPSDRFSAERTGGSVSTLTIQRTQQEDSAVYLCASSPRQGNYGYTFGSGTRLTVV.

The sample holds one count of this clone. CDR3 region: CSVRTGSDTYNEQFF. As DNA, the CDR3 is TGCAGCGTTAGAACGGGTTCCGATACCTACAATGAGCAGTTCTTC. This chain uses TRBV29-1 with TRBJ2-1; no clear D. The CDR3 is 15 amino acids. Germline CDR1 and CDR2: SQVTM and ANQGSEA. V lost 5 bases to trimming and J lost 2 bases, with 16 bases between them.

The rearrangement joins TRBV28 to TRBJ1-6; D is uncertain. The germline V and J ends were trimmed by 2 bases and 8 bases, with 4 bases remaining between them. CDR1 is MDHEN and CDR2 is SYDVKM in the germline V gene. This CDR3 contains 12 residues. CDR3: CASSLLDSPLHF. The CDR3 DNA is TGTGCCAGCAGTTTACTAGATTCACCCCTCCACTTT.